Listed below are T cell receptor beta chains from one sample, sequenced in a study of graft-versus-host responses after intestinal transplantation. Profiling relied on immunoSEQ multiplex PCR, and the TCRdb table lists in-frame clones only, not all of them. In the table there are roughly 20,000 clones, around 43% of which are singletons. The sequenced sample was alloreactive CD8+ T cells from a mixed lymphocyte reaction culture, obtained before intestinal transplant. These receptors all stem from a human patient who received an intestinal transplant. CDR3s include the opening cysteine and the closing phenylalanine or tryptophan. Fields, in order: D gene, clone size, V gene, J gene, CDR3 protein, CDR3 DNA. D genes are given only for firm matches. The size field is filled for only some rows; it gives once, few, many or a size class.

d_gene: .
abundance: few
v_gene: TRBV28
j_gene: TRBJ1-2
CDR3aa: CASRVGGDYGYTF
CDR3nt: TGTGCCAGCCGGGTAGGGGGGGACTATGGCTACACCTTC

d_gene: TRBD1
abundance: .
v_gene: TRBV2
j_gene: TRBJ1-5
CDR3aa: CASSPGTGRNQPQHF
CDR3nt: TGTGCCAGCAGTCCTGGGACAGGGCGCAATCAGCCCCAGCATTTT

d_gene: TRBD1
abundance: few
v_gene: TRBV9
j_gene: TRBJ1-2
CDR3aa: CASSVEPQGDFYGYTF
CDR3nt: TGTGCCAGCAGCGTAGAACCGCAGGGGGACTTCTATGGCTACACCTTC

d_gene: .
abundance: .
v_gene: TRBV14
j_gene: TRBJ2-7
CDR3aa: CASSRAGANPHEQYF
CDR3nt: TGTGCCAGCAGCCGCGCGGGGGCCAACCCCCACGAGCAGTACTTC

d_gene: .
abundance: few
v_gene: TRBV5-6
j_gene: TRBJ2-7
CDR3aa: CASSSLPNLAGEQYF
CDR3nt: TGTGCCAGCAGCTCCTTACCCAACTTAGCTGGGGAGCAGTACTTC

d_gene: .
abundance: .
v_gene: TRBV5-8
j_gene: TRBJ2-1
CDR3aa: CASLGVYEQFF
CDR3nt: TGTGCCAGCCTCGGGGTATATGAGCAGTTCTTC

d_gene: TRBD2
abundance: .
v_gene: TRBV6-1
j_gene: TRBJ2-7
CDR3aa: CASSYFSGSEQYF
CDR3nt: TGTGCCAGCAGTTATTTTAGCGGGAGCGAGCAGTACTTC

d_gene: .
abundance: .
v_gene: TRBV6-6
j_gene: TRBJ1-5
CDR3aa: CASIEGQTANQPQHF
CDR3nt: TGTGCCAGCATCGAGGGGCAGACTGCAAATCAGCCCCAGCATTTT

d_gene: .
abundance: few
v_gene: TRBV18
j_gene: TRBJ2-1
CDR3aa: CASSSGTNEQFF
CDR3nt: TGTGCCAGCTCATCGGGCACAAATGAGCAGTTCTTC

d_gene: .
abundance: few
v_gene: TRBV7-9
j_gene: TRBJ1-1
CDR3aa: CASSLISMNTEAFF
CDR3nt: TGTGCCAGCAGCTTAATCAGCATGAACACTGAAGCTTTCTTT

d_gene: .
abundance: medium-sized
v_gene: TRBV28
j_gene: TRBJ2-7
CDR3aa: CASSPGGGHEQYF
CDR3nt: TGTGCCAGCAGCCCTGGGGGGGGCCACGAGCAGTACTTC

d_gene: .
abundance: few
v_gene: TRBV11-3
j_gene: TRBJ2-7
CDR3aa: CASSLTQASYEQYF
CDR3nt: TGTGCCAGCAGCTTAACACAGGCCTCCTACGAGCAGTACTTC

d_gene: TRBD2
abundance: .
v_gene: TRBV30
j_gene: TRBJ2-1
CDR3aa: CAWSFLAGGEQFF
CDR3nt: TGTGCCTGGAGTTTCTTAGCGGGAGGTGAGCAGTTCTTC

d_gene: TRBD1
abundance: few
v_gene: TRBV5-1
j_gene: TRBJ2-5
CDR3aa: CASSLAGTGGGETQYF
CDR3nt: TGCGCCAGCAGCTTGGCGGGGACAGGGGGCGGAGAGACCCAGTACTTC

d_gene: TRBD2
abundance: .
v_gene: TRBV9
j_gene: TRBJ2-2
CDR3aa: CASSYSASGRSGELFF
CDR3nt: TGTGCCAGCAGCTACTCAGCTAGCGGGAGATCTGGGGAGCTGTTTTTT

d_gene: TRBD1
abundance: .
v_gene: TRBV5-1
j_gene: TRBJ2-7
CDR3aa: CASSSGQGAPLGEQYF
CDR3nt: TGCGCCAGCAGCTCCGGACAGGGCGCCCCTCTGGGAGAGCAGTACTTC

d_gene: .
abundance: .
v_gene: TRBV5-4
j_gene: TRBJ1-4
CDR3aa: CASSRDTFPGKLFF
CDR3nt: TGTGCCAGCAGCCGGGACACTTTCCCGGGGAAACTGTTTTTT

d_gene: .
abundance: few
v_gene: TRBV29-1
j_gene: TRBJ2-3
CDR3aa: CSVEAGQTGAQYF
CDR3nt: TGCAGCGTTGAAGCCGGGCAGACCGGAGCGCAGTATTTT

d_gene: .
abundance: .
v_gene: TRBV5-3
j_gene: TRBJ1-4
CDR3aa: CARSFLPDRSFNEKLFF
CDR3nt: TGTGCCAGAAGCTTCCTCCCAGACCGCTCTTTTAATGAAAAACTGTTTTTT

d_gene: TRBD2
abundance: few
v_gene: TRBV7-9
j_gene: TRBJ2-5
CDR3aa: CASSFNGGLVGETQYF
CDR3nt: TGTGCCAGCAGCTTTAATGGTGGACTAGTCGGAGAGACCCAGTACTTC

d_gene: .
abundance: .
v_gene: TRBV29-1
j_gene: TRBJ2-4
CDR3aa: CSVELGKNIQYF
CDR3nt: TGCAGCGTTGAATTGGGCAAAAACATTCAGTACTTC

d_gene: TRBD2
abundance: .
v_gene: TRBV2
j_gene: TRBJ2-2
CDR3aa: CASSDIPSGDTGELFF
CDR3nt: TGTGCCAGCAGTGATATCCCTAGCGGGGATACCGGGGAGCTGTTTTTT

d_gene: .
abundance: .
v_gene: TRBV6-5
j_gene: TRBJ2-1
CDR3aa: CASSYRGHNEQFF
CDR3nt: TGTGCCAGCAGTTACCGAGGACACAATGAGCAGTTCTTC

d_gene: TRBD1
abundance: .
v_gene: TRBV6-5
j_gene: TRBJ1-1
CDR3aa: CASRLQGGTEAFF
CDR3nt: TGTGCCAGCAGATTACAGGGGGGCACTGAAGCTTTCTTT

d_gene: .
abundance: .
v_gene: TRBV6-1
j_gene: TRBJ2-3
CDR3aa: CASSFRDTQYF
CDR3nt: TGTGCCAGCAGTTTTAGGGATACGCAGTATTTT

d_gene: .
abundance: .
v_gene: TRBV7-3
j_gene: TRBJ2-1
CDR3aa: CASSPQRGPVDEQFF
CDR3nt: TGTGCCAGCAGCCCCCAACGGGGGCCTGTGGATGAGCAGTTCTTC

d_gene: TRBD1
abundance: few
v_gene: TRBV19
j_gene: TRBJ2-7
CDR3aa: CASSLTGVTYEQYF
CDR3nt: TGTGCCAGTAGTTTGACAGGGGTGACGTACGAGCAGTACTTC

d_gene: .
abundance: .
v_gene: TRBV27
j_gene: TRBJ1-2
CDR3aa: CASSFAGNYGYTF
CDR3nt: TGTGCCAGCAGTTTCGCGGGGAACTATGGCTACACCTTC

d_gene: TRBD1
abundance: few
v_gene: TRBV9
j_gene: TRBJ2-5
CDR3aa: CASSVGNRGWETQYF
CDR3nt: TGTGCCAGCAGCGTAGGCAACAGGGGGTGGGAGACCCAGTACTTC

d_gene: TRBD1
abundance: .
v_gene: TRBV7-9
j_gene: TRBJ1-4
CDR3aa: CASSDSGGYEKLFF
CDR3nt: TGTGCCAGCAGCGATTCAGGGGGCTATGAAAAACTGTTTTTT

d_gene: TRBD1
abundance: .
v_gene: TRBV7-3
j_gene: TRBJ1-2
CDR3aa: CASSSWDRGFYGYTF
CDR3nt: TGTGCCAGCAGCTCCTGGGACAGGGGGTTCTATGGCTACACCTTC

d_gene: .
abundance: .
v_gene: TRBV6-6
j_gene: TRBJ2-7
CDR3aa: CASSYEYRGGEQYF
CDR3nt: TGTGCCAGCAGTTACGAGTACAGGGGAGGAGAGCAGTACTTC

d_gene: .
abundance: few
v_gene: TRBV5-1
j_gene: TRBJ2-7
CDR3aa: CASSGEYEQYF
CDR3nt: TGCGCCAGCAGCGGGGAGTACGAGCAGTACTTC

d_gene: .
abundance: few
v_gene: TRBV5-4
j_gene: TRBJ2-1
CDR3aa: CASSFRRANLYNEQFF
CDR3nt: TGTGCCAGCAGCTTCAGGCGGGCTAACCTCTACAATGAGCAGTTCTTC

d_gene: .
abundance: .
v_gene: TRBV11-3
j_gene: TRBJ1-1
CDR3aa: CASSLGSTPPEAFF
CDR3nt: TGTGCCAGCAGCTTAGGCTCTACGCCCCCTGAAGCTTTCTTT

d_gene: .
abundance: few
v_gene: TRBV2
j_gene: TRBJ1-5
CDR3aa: CASSASTSNQPQHF
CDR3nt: TGTGCCAGCAGTGCCAGTACTAGCAATCAGCCCCAGCATTTT

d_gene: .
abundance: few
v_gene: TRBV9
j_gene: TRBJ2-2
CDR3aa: CASSASRVIGELFF
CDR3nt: TGTGCCAGCAGCGCTAGCAGGGTGATCGGGGAGCTGTTTTTT

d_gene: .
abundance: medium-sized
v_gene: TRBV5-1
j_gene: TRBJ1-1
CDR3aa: CASSPLSGVTEAFF
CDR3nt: TGCGCCAGCAGCCCACTTTCGGGGGTCACTGAAGCTTTCTTT

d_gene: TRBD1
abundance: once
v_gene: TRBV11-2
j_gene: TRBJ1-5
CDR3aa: CASSLQGASNQPQHF
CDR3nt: TGTGCCAGCAGCTTACAGGGGGCAAGCAATCAGCCCCAGCATTTT

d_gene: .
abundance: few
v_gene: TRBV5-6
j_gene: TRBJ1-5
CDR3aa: CASSLRLTGPQPQHF
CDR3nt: TGTGCCAGCAGCCTGCGCCTGACAGGCCCACAGCCCCAGCATTTT

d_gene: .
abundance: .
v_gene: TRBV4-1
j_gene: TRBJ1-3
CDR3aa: CASSQYQRAYSGNTIYF
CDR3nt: TGCGCCAGCAGCCAATATCAAAGAGCGTACTCTGGAAACACCATATATTTT

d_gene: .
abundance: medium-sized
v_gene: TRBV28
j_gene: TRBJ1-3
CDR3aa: CASSSTDLVSGNTIYF
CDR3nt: TGTGCCAGCAGTTCGACGGATTTAGTCTCTGGAAACACCATATATTTT

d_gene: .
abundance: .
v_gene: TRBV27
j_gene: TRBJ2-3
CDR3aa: CASSPPGGGTDTQYF
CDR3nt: TGTGCCAGCAGTCCCCCCGGGGGTGGGACAGATACGCAGTATTTT

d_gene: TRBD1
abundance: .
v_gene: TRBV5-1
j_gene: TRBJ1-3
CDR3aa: CASSPGGYTIYF
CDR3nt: TGCGCCAGCAGCCCAGGGGGTTACACCATATATTTT

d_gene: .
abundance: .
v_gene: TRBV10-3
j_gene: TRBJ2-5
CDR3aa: CAISERGQGGGETQYF
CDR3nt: TGTGCCATCAGTGAGAGGGGTCAGGGGGGTGGTGAGACCCAGTACTTC

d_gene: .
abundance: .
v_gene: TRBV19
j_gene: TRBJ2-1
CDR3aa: CASSISYNEQFF
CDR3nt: TGTGCCAGTAGTATCTCCTACAATGAGCAGTTCTTC